Listed below are T cell receptor beta chains from one sample, sequenced in a study of T cell repertoires in cytomegalovirus infection. One entry per CDR3 protein results from TCRdb running MiXCR on the reads. This sample has 270,000 or so distinct CDR3 sequences, with around 15% found just once. Sequenced input: CD8+ T cells from PBMCs. The receptors originated from a human donor in good health (CMV status not recorded). Some clones in this sample may be carry-over from other donors' samples. The CDR3 runs from the conserved cysteine through the conserved F or W. Each record gives: D gene, clone size, V gene, J gene, CDR3 protein, CDR3 DNA. A D gene is named only where the DNA matches it firmly. Part of the rows lack a size; the others show once, few, many or a class for expanded clones.

D: -
size: -
V: TRBV6-1
J: TRBJ2-5
CDR3: CASMGLIPHQETQYF
DNA: TGTGCCAGCATGGGGCTAATACCACACCAAGAGACCCAGTACTTC

D: -
size: -
V: TRBV20-1
J: TRBJ1-6
CDR3: CSARQTRTFNSPLHF
DNA: TGCAGTGCTAGACAGACAAGGACCTTTAATTCACCCCTCCACTTT

D: -
size: few
V: TRBV15
J: TRBJ1-1
CDR3: CATSRDVEGSAEAFF
DNA: TGTGCCACCAGCAGAGATGTTGAGGGGTCCGCTGAAGCTTTCTTT

D: -
size: few
V: TRBV4-1
J: TRBJ2-2
CDR3: CASTKDLLTEYTGELFF
DNA: TGTGCCAGCACTAAAGATCTGCTTACGGAATACACCGGGGAGCTGTTTTTT

D: -
size: many
V: TRBV7-2
J: TRBJ2-3
CDR3: CASSLALLDTQYF
DNA: TGTGCCAGCAGCTTAGCCTTACTGGATACGCAGTATTTT

D: -
size: many
V: TRBV7-2
J: TRBJ1-2
CDR3: CASAQGGQAYGYTF
DNA: TGTGCCAGCGCTCAAGGTGGGCAGGCCTATGGCTACACCTTC

D: -
size: -
V: TRBV27
J: TRBJ2-5
CDR3: CASGGAGETQYF
DNA: TGTGCCAGCGGGGGGGCCGGAGAGACCCAGTACTTC

D: TRBD1
size: many
V: TRBV29-1
J: TRBJ2-1
CDR3: CSVLRDSTYNEQFF
DNA: TGCAGCGTTTTACGGGACAGCACGTACAATGAGCAGTTCTTC

D: -
size: -
V: TRBV6-1
J: TRBJ2-7
CDR3: CASSTHLTGLGEQYF
DNA: TGTGCCAGCAGTACCCACCTGACAGGTTTGGGGGAGCAGTACTTC

D: -
size: -
V: TRBV5-4
J: TRBJ1-2
CDR3: CASSLLAPRGGGYTF
DNA: TGTGCCAGCAGCTTGCTTGCTCCCCGCGGGGGAGGCTACACCTTC

D: -
size: -
V: TRBV15
J: TRBJ2-4
CDR3: CATSGDRAKNIQYF
DNA: TGTGCCACCAGCGGAGACAGGGCCAAAAACATTCAGTACTTC

D: -
size: -
V: TRBV13
J: TRBJ2-1
CDR3: CASTTAPRNNEQFF
DNA: TGTGCCAGCACAACCGCACCTAGAAACAATGAGCAGTTCTTC

D: -
size: few
V: TRBV5-4
J: TRBJ2-6
CDR3: CASSLTRTGANVLTF
DNA: TGTGCCAGCAGCTTGACCCGAACTGGGGCCAACGTCCTGACTTTC

D: -
size: few
V: TRBV29-1
J: TRBJ2-1
CDR3: CSVWDTSGVQFF
DNA: TGCAGCGTCTGGGACACATCTGGAGTGCAGTTCTTC

D: -
size: many
V: TRBV6-1
J: TRBJ2-3
CDR3: CASSDRSGNTDTQYF
DNA: TGTGCCAGCAGTGACAGAAGTGGTAACACAGATACGCAGTATTTT

D: -
size: -
V: TRBV7-9
J: TRBJ2-5
CDR3: CASSLVGGDRLKETQYF
DNA: TGTGCCAGCAGCTTAGTGGGCGGGGACCGTCTCAAGGAGACCCAGTACTTC

D: TRBD2
size: -
V: TRBV6-2/TRBV6-3
J: TRBJ2-5
CDR3: CASSYGAGESQETQYF
DNA: TGTGCCAGCAGTTACGGAGCGGGAGAAAGCCAAGAGACCCAGTACTTC

D: TRBD2
size: -
V: TRBV7-9
J: TRBJ2-3
CDR3: CASSSRLAGLADTQYF
DNA: TGTGCCAGCAGCTCTAGACTAGCGGGGTTGGCAGATACGCAGTATTTT

D: -
size: -
V: TRBV9
J: TRBJ2-1
CDR3: CASSVSAAVNNEQFF
DNA: TGTGCCAGCAGCGTCTCGGCCGCGGTCAACAATGAGCAGTTCTTC

D: -
size: many
V: TRBV28
J: TRBJ1-1
CDR3: CASSLEALPVDTEAFF
DNA: TGTGCCAGCAGTTTGGAGGCCCTACCGGTGGACACTGAAGCTTTCTTT

D: TRBD1
size: -
V: TRBV19
J: TRBJ1-2
CDR3: CASSRLGTDGYTF
DNA: TGTGCCAGTAGTCGGCTCGGGACAGATGGCTACACCTTC

D: -
size: -
V: TRBV2
J: TRBJ2-7
CDR3: CASSETATWGSYEQYF
DNA: TGTGCCAGCAGTGAGACTGCAACGTGGGGCAGCTACGAGCAGTACTTC

D: -
size: few
V: TRBV28
J: TRBJ2-3
CDR3: CASSFGGASTDTQYF
DNA: TGTGCCAGCAGTTTTGGGGGGGCGAGCACAGATACGCAGTATTTT

D: -
size: few
V: TRBV3-1
J: TRBJ2-7
CDR3: CASSPTDLYEQYF
DNA: TGTGCCAGCAGCCCGACGGATCTATACGAGCAGTACTTC

D: -
size: many
V: TRBV7-6
J: TRBJ1-4
CDR3: CASSPDEGGEKLFF
DNA: TGTGCCAGCAGCCCCGACGAGGGCGGTGAAAAACTGTTTTTT

D: TRBD2
size: few
V: TRBV11-3
J: TRBJ2-5
CDR3: CASSLSSGDQETQYF
DNA: TGTGCCAGCAGCTTGAGTAGCGGGGACCAAGAGACCCAGTACTTC

D: -
size: many
V: TRBV7-9
J: TRBJ2-1
CDR3: CASSLVRGLHNEQFF
DNA: TGTGCCAGCAGCTTGGTGAGGGGACTTCACAATGAGCAGTTCTTC

D: -
size: -
V: TRBV19
J: TRBJ2-7
CDR3: CASSMGDKPYEQYF
DNA: TGTGCCAGTAGTATGGGGGACAAACCCTACGAGCAGTACTTC

D: -
size: few
V: TRBV27
J: TRBJ2-7
CDR3: CASSSLSAFYEQYF
DNA: TGTGCCAGCAGTTCCCTCAGCGCCTTTTACGAGCAGTACTTC

D: TRBD1
size: many
V: TRBV6-1
J: TRBJ2-2
CDR3: CASREWTGDNGELFF
DNA: TGTGCCAGCAGGGAATGGACAGGCGATAACGGGGAGCTGTTTTTT

D: -
size: many
V: TRBV7-7
J: TRBJ2-5
CDR3: CASSSYTRGGMETQYF
DNA: TGTGCTAGCAGCTCGTACACCAGGGGGGGCATGGAGACCCAGTACTTC

D: -
size: -
V: TRBV9
J: TRBJ1-5
CDR3: CASSRGGGNQPQHF
DNA: TGTGCCAGCAGCCGGGGCGGAGGCAATCAGCCCCAGCATTTT

D: TRBD1
size: few
V: TRBV27
J: TRBJ2-3
CDR3: CASSSPPGQGPTDTQYF
DNA: TGTGCCAGCAGTTCTCCTCCGGGACAGGGACCCACAGATACGCAGTATTTT

D: TRBD2
size: -
V: TRBV6-5
J: TRBJ2-1
CDR3: CASSYSGGAAGEQFF
DNA: TGTGCCAGCAGTTACAGCGGGGGGGCCGCGGGAGAGCAGTTCTTC

D: -
size: -
V: TRBV5-1
J: TRBJ2-7
CDR3: CASSPHGGEQYF
DNA: TGCGCCAGCAGCCCCCATGGGGGCGAGCAGTACTTC

D: TRBD1
size: -
V: TRBV12-3/TRBV12-4
J: TRBJ1-5
CDR3: CASTRTGVNQPQHF
DNA: TGTGCCAGCACCCGGACAGGGGTCAATCAGCCCCAGCATTTT

D: TRBD1
size: -
V: TRBV15
J: TRBJ2-1
CDR3: CATSRDAGTGIYNEQFF
DNA: TGTGCCACCAGCAGAGATGCCGGGACAGGGATCTACAATGAGCAGTTCTTC

D: -
size: -
V: TRBV9
J: TRBJ2-7
CDR3: CASSASSGVEQYF
DNA: TGTGCCAGCAGCGCTTCGTCGGGGGTTGAGCAGTACTTC

D: TRBD1
size: few
V: TRBV29-1
J: TRBJ1-5
CDR3: CSVAPGTEIRGNQPQHF
DNA: TGCAGCGTTGCGCCCGGGACAGAAATTCGAGGCAATCAGCCCCAGCATTTT

D: TRBD1
size: many
V: TRBV28
J: TRBJ2-4
CDR3: CASSRTGGSAKNIQYF
DNA: TGTGCCAGCAGTCGGACAGGGGGCTCAGCCAAAAACATTCAGTACTTC

D: TRBD2
size: -
V: TRBV6-1
J: TRBJ2-3
CDR3: CASSGPLAGTYTDTQYF
DNA: TGTGCCAGCAGTGGACCACTAGCGGGGACTTACACAGATACGCAGTATTTT

D: TRBD2
size: many
V: TRBV2
J: TRBJ2-7
CDR3: CASLSGLAGGPLEQYF
DNA: TGTGCCAGCCTCTCCGGACTAGCGGGGGGGCCTCTCGAGCAGTACTTC

D: -
size: many
V: TRBV20-1
J: TRBJ1-5
CDR3: CSAKGSGVVYSNQPQHF
DNA: TGCAGTGCTAAGGGCTCAGGGGTTGTTTATAGCAATCAGCCCCAGCATTTT

D: TRBD1
size: many
V: TRBV7-2
J: TRBJ1-3
CDR3: CASSLGRGQYSGNTIYF
DNA: TGTGCCAGCAGCTTAGGTCGGGGACAGTACTCTGGAAACACCATATATTTT

D: -
size: many
V: TRBV7-9
J: TRBJ2-7
CDR3: CASSSGQLSYEQYF
DNA: TGTGCCAGCAGCTCCGGACAGCTGTCCTACGAGCAGTACTTC

D: TRBD1
size: many
V: TRBV7-8
J: TRBJ1-2
CDR3: CASSYQGAFNYGYTF
DNA: TGTGCCAGCAGTTATCAGGGGGCATTTAACTATGGCTACACCTTC

D: TRBD2
size: many
V: TRBV28
J: TRBJ2-1
CDR3: CASSLSASGANEQFF
DNA: TGTGCCAGCAGTTTATCCGCTAGCGGGGCTAATGAGCAGTTCTTC

D: -
size: few
V: TRBV2
J: TRBJ2-7
CDR3: CASRRTESYEQYF
DNA: TGTGCCAGCAGGCGAACAGAGTCCTACGAGCAGTACTTC

D: -
size: few
V: TRBV12-3/TRBV12-4
J: TRBJ1-1
CDR3: CASSFGMDSRVAANAFF
DNA: TGTGCCAGCAGTTTTGGAATGGACAGCCGTGTTGCGGCGAACGCTTTCTTT

D: -
size: -
V: TRBV5-1
J: TRBJ1-1
CDR3: CASSFKGGTEAFF
DNA: TGCGCCAGCAGCTTTAAGGGAGGGACTGAAGCTTTCTTT